The 26 T cell receptor beta chains in this list originate from one sample, sequenced in a study of blood T cell repertoires in COVID-19. Sequenced by immunoSEQ multiplex PCR; TCRdb stores in-frame clones only, minus some. Of 9,000 or so clones in the sample, 80% were seen once. What was sequenced was peripheral blood. These receptors came from a man aged 65-85 years with active COVID-19.

V and J are TRBV7-9 and TRBJ2-1, with TRBD2 identical over 10 bases. Germline loops: CDR1 SEHNR, CDR2 FQNEAQ (reference sequence). CDR3 length: 18 amino acids. The junction had 16 bases not matched to a gene; V was cut back by 4 bases and J by 7 bases. CDR3 amino acids: CASSSPGAGGPMENEQFF. Written as DNA, the CDR3 is TGTGCCAGCAGCTCCCCCGGAGCGGGAGGGCCGATGGAAAATGAGCAGTTCTTC.

The rearrangement uses TRBV30 and TRBJ1-2, with 7 positions matching TRBD1. Germline assignment: CDR1 GTSNPN and CDR2 SVGIG (reference sequence). There are 16 residues in the CDR3. After removal of 4 bases from V and 2 bases from J, the junction contained 13 bases not matched to a gene. The CDR3 sequence: CAWNQPRQGSNYGYTF. CDR3 DNA: TGTGCCTGGAACCAACCTCGACAGGGATCCAACTATGGCTACACCTTC.

The chain links TRBV11-2 to TRBJ2-2, with D uncertain. This CDR3 comprises 13 residues. The V and J ends lost 0 bases and 7 bases respectively, with 6 bases between them. Germline assignment: CDR1 SGHAT and CDR2 FQNNGV. This CDR3 reads CASSLDPSGELFF. In DNA form, the CDR3 reads TGTGCCAGCAGCTTAGATCCTAGCGGGGAGCTGTTTTTT. The whole variable domain, remainder taken from reference TRBV11-2 and TRBJ2-2, is EAGVAQSPRYKIIEKRQSVAFWCNPISGHATLYWYQQILGQGPKLLIQFQNNGVVDDSQLPKDRFSAERLKGVDSTLKIQPAKLEDSAVYLCASSLDPSGELFFGEGSRLTVL.

This clone was found a few times. The V gene is TRBV19, the J gene TRBJ2-7, with 8 bases identical to TRBD1. Germline V gives CDR1 LNHDA, CDR2 SQIVND (reference sequence). This CDR3 is built from 15 residues. Trimming at V came to 4 bases and at J to 8 bases, leaving 13 bases not matched to a gene. The CDR3 region has the DNA TGTGCCAGTAGTAACCCCCGGGACAGGATGCTTAAGCAGTACTTC. Its protein is CASSNPRDRMLKQYF.

The chain recombines TRBV14 with TRBJ1-6; D possibly corresponds to TRBD1 (5 bases). The germline gives CDR1 SGHDN, CDR2 FVKESK. V lost 3 bases to trimming and J lost 6 bases, with 12 bases between them. CDR3 length: 15 amino acids. The CDR3 DNA is TGTGCCAGCAGCCAGGGGCAGTACTCTAATTCACCCCTCCACTTT. Its protein product is CASSQGQYSNSPLHF.

This chain uses TRBV27 with TRBJ2-1, with TRBD2 matching over 13 bases. The V gene end was trimmed by 5 bases and the J gene end by 13 bases; junction bases not matched to a gene: 14. The CDR3 consists of 16 residues. Per germline, CDR1 MNHEY and CDR2 SMNVEV (reference sequence). CDR3 sequence reads: CASSPKLAGGGRVQFF. Here the CDR3 DNA reads TGTGCCAGCAGTCCTAAACTAGCGGGAGGGGGGAGAGTCCAGTTCTTC.

V usage is TRBV28 and J usage is TRBJ1-5, with 8 bases fitting TRBD1. The CDR3 covers 14 residues. Germline CDR1 is MDHEN and CDR2 is SYDVKM. V shed 6 bases, J shed 6 bases, and the junction held 7 bases outside the gene matches. Written as DNA, the CDR3 is TGTGCCAGCAGGGAAACAGGGGGGACTCAGCCCCAGCATTTT. Protein: CASRETGGTQPQHF.

V and J are TRBV4-3 and TRBJ2-5; D is unresolved. Germline lookup yields CDR1 LGHNA and CDR2 YSLEER. The V gene lost 0 bases and the J gene lost 5 bases, with 10 bases spanning the gap. This CDR3 has 14 residues. Here the CDR3 reads CASSQDAHAETQYF. The CDR3 coding sequence is TGCGCCAGCAGCCAAGATGCCCACGCGGAGACCCAGTACTTC.

The chain employs TRBV4-1 and TRBJ2-7, with D perhaps TRBD1 (5 bases). This CDR3 has 14 amino acids. Germline CDR1 and CDR2: MGHRA and YSYEKL. V lost 1 base, J lost 3 bases, and 10 bases lay in between. The chain's CDR3 is CASSQGGGIYEQYF. The CDR3 nucleotides read TGCGCCAGCAGCCAAGGGGGCGGCATCTACGAGCAGTACTTC.

The chain joins TRBV30 to TRBJ1-3; perhaps TRBD1 as D (5 bases). Trimming took off 5 bases at V and 0 bases at J, with 11 bases between the two ends. The germline CDR1 and CDR2 sequences are GTSNPN and SVGIG (reference sequence). The CDR3 runs 14 residues. As DNA, the CDR3 is TGTGCCTGGGCCAGACAGCTCTCTGGAAACACCATATATTTT. Protein sequence: CAWARQLSGNTIYF.

This chain's CDR3 is CAWSGEEGQSEAFF. In DNA, the CDR3 is TGTGCCTGGAGTGGTGAAGAAGGACAGAGTGAAGCTTTCTTT. The rearrangement joins TRBV30 to TRBJ1-1; a weak D match, TRBD1 (6 bases). The V gene's germline CDR1 is GTSNPN and CDR2 SVGIG (reference sequence). V was cut by 1 base and J by 7 bases, with 16 bases left in between. The CDR3 has 14 amino acids.

The V and J genes are TRBV6-1 and TRBJ1-2; weak D call: TRBD1 (5 bases). The CDR3 spans 15 residues. CDR1 is MNHNS and CDR2 is SASEGT in the germline V gene. Between the trimmed V and J ends, which lost 2 bases and 3 bases, there was a span of 13 bases. The CDR3 bases are TGTGCCAGCAGTGAACTTAGGGGTTGCGACTATGGCTACACCTTC. It translates to CASSELRGCDYGYTF.

This chain links TRBV9 with TRBJ1-5; TRBD1 matches at 11 bases. The CDR3 is 15 amino acids. Germline CDR1 SGDLS, CDR2 YYNGEE. V shed 0 bases and J 5 bases; nucleotides not matched to a gene: 1. The CDR3 reads CASSVGTGGYQPQHF. The CDR3 DNA is TGTGCCAGCAGCGTAGGGACAGGGGGCTATCAGCCCCAGCATTTT.

In its sample, this clone was seen once. The V and J genes are TRBV9 and TRBJ2-3, with no clear D. The length of the CDR3 is 13 residues. CDR1 and CDR2 from the germline V gene are SGDLS and YYNGEE. Trimming removed 0 bases at V and 8 bases at J, with 10 bases between. CDR3 in amino acids: CASSVALLATQYF. Written as DNA, the CDR3 is TGTGCCAGCAGCGTAGCTCTGTTGGCTACGCAGTATTTT.

V is TRBV4-1 and J is TRBJ2-7; the D gene is possibly TRBD2 (5 bases). The CDR3 has 15 residues. The V end was cut by 0 bases, the J end by 2 bases, with 11 bases between. Germline loops: CDR1 MGHRA, CDR2 YSYEKL. CDR3 nucleotides: TGCGCCAGCAGCCAAGATGAGGGAGCCACCTACGAGCAGTACTTC. Translation: CASSQDEGATYEQYF.

This chain links TRBV3-1 (or the pseudogene TRBV3-2) with TRBJ2-7; the D gene is possibly TRBD2 (5 bases). The CDR3 totals 15 residues. CDR1 is LGHDT and CDR2 is YNNKEL in the germline V gene (reference sequence). V dropped 6 bases and J dropped 0 bases, with 15 bases sitting between them. The CDR3 loop reads CASSPQRSLSYEQYF. The CDR3 DNA follows: TGTGCCAGCAGTCCTCAGCGGTCCCTCTCCTACGAGCAGTACTTC.

In its sample, this clone was seen a few times. The V gene is TRBV7-9, the J gene TRBJ2-1, with 7 bases lining up with TRBD2. CDR3 length: 16 amino acids. Germline CDR1 reads SEHNR; CDR2 reads FQNEAQ (reference sequence). After removal of 5 bases from V and 7 bases from J, the junction contained 14 bases not matched to a gene. The CDR3 bases are TGTGCCAGCAGCCCATCTAGCGGTTTTCTTAATAATGAGCAGTTCTTC. Its translation is CASSPSSGFLNNEQFF.

This clone was counted a few times. The chain has TRBV4-3 and TRBJ1-4; possible D gene TRBD1, 5 bases. Germline CDR1 reads LGHNA; CDR2 reads YSLEER. The V end lost 6 bases, the J end lost 8 bases, and 16 bases lay between the germline ends. The CDR3 runs 14 residues. CDR3 region: CASRPQGAGEKLFF. CDR3 coding DNA: TGCGCCAGCAGACCGCAGGGCGCTGGGGAAAAACTGTTTTTT.

This chain connects TRBV28 to TRBJ2-3; TRBD1 matches 8 bases. Germline V gene lookup returns CDR1 MDHEN and CDR2 SYDVKM. Trimming removed 5 bases from V and 7 bases from J; junction bases left unmatched: 5. The CDR3 extends over 13 amino acids. CDR3 residues: CASSPTGGNTQYF. DNA for the CDR3: TGTGCCAGCAGTCCAACAGGGGGGAATACGCAGTATTTT.

The rearrangement links TRBV6-6 to TRBJ1-5; D is possibly TRBD1 (6 bases). This CDR3 is built from 13 residues. Trimming took 8 bases from V and 7 from J, leaving 15 bases between them. Germline-derived CDR1 and CDR2 are MNHNY and SVGAGI (reference sequence). The CDR3 coding sequence is TGTGCCAGCTATCCGGGACAAACCCAGCCCCAGCATTTT. It translates to CASYPGQTQPQHF.

The table lists this clone with a count of one. This rearrangement joins TRBV5-1 to TRBJ2-5; 8 bases are a match to TRBD2. The ends lost 5 bases at V and 5 bases at J; junction bases unmatched: 2. This CDR3 is built from 12 residues. Looked up from germline, CDR1 is SGHRS and CDR2 is YFSETQ. CDR3 in DNA: TGCGCCAGCAGGGGACTAGGGGAGACCCAGTACTTC. It translates to CASRGLGETQYF.

CDR3 in amino acids: CASSLDPSTEAFF. The CDR3 DNA reads TGTGCCAGCAGCTTAGACCCGTCCACTGAAGCTTTCTTT. The chain recombines TRBV11-3 with TRBJ1-1; D unclear. This CDR3 contains 13 residues. Per the germline V gene, CDR1 is SGHNT and CDR2 is YENEEA. The V and J ends lost 0 bases and 4 bases respectively, with 6 bases between them.

V is TRBV9 and J is TRBJ2-3; 12 nucleotides match TRBD2. The CDR3 runs to 18 residues. The ends lost 4 bases at V and 2 bases at J; junction bases unmatched: 11. Germline V gives CDR1 SGDLS, CDR2 YYNGEE. This CDR3 is CASSPRGLAGRDTDTQYF. The CDR3 DNA sequence: TGTGCCAGCAGCCCTAGAGGACTAGCGGGACGTGACACAGATACGCAGTATTTT.

The chain joins TRBV21-1 to TRBJ2-1; the table's D call, TRBD2, was not checked against the DNA. TRBV21-1 is labeled a pseudogene. The CDR3 extends over 18 amino acids. CDR3 DNA sequence: TGTGCCAGCAGCAAAACCCTGGTCCCAGCGGACCCCTACAATGAGCAGTTCTTC. Translation gives CASSKTLVPADPYNEQFF.

The V and J genes are TRBV5-4 and TRBJ2-3; D is unclear. Germline-derived CDR1 and CDR2 are SGHNT and YYREEE (reference sequence). V was shortened by 2 bases and J by 12 bases, with 19 bases between the two germline ends. CDR3 length: 14 amino acids. CDR3 DNA sequence: TGTGCCAGCAGCTTCCGCAGGTCCAGTACCGACCAGTATTTT. It encodes CASSFRRSSTDQYF.

This chain uses TRBV24-1 with TRBJ2-1; 9 nucleotides align to TRBD2. The CDR3 has 15 residues. CDR1 and CDR2 (germline): KGHDR, SFDVKD. V lost 5 bases to trimming and J lost 7 bases; unmatched junction nucleotides: 8. The CDR3, as DNA: TGTGCCACCAGTGTCTCGACTAGCGGACGAAATGAGCAGTTCTTC. Amino acid sequence: CATSVSTSGRNEQFF.